Detailed here is one T cell receptor beta chain. The data belong to a study of shared clonotypes between healthy human individuals. Sequencing was performed with immunoSEQ multiplex PCR; in TCRdb, only in-frame clones are kept and a portion is missing. The data contain about 2.5 million clones, roughly 90% of them singletons. The receptor was isolated from a young man in good health. Some clones in this sample may be carry-over from other donors' samples. The specimen was naive CD4+ T cells from PBMCs. Subset reported: CD45RA+ positively selected.

The CDR3 sequence: CASSTQDRVNEQYF. CDR3 DNA: TGTGCCAGCAGCACCCAGGACAGGGTTAACGAGCAGTACTTC. V gene TRBV7-4 combines with J gene TRBJ2-7; 8 bases line up with TRBD1. Germline V lookup: CDR1 SGHVT, CDR2 SQSDAQ. This CDR3 comprises 14 residues. V shed 5 bases, J shed 5 bases, and the junction held 8 bases outside the gene matches. The whole variable domain, remainder taken from reference TRBV7-4 and TRBJ2-7, is GAGVSQSPRYKVAKRGRDVALRCDSISGHVTLYWYRQTLGQGSEVLTYSQSDAQRDKSGRPSGRFSAERPERSVSTLKIQRTEQGDSAVYLCASSTQDRVNEQYFGPGTRLTVT.